The present entry profiles one T cell receptor beta chain with its context. The antigen is not known. The data stem from a study of early T cells in non-severe SARS-CoV-2 infection. On the study more broadly: RNA in bulk from unsorted whole blood was sequenced, and chains were unpaired. The study, taken as a whole, reports: Lookups in VDJdb leaned toward anti-spike CD8 responses and missed private and CD4 specificities.

The CDR3 runs to 14 residues. The J segment lost 6 bases and the V segment lost 5 bases, leaving 7 bases of the junction unmatched. The germline V gene encodes CDR1 PRHDT and CDR2 FYEKMQ (reference sequence). Each single cDNA molecule received a unique molecular identifier. Using its own MiXCR run on the 5' RACE reads, TCRdb lists one record per CDR3 protein. The repertoire holds over 75,000 distinct CDR3 sequences, more than 13% seen once, with around 5.1% in the top ten. J is TRBJ1-2 and V is TRBV13; 9 bases fit TRBD1. Material: whole blood. The clonotype comes from an adult who was a healthcare worker with PCR-confirmed SARS-CoV-2 infection or an uninfected control (not recorded which). In DNA form, the CDR3 reads TGTGCCAGCAGCCTACAAGGGACAGGGAATGGCTACACCTTC. This gives the protein CASSLQGTGNGYTF.